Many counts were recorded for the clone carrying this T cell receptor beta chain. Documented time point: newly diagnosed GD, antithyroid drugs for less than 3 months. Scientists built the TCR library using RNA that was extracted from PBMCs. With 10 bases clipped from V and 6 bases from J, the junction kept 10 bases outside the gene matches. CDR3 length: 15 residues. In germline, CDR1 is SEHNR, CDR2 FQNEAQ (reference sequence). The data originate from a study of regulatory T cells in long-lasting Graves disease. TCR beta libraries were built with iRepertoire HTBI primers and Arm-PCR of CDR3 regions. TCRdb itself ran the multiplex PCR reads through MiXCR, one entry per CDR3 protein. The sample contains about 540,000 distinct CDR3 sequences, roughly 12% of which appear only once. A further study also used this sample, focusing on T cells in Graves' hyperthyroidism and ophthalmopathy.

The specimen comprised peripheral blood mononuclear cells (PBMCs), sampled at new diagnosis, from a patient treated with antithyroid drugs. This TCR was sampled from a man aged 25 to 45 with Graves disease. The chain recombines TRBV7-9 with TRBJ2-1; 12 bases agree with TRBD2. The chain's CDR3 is CAIKQLAGGSNEQFF. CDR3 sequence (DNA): TGTGCCATTAAACAACTAGCGGGAGGCTCCAATGAGCAGTTCTTC.